These 9 T cell receptor beta chains were sequenced from one sample in a study of cytotoxic CD8 clonotypes in ibrutinib-treated CLL. Measured with immunoSEQ multiplex PCR; TCRdb has only the in-frame clones, and not every one. Of 35,000 or so clones in the sample, about 70% were seen once. Sequences were derived from PBMCs, sampled at disease progression, from a patient treated with ibrutinib. The receptors here all came from a human donor with chronic lymphocytic leukemia.

The chain recombines TRBV10-2 with TRBJ1-6; 10 bases align to TRBD1. This CDR3 spans 14 amino acids. Unmatched junction bases numbered 3, after V lost 6 bases and J lost 7 bases. Looked up from germline, CDR1 is WSHSY and CDR2 is SAAADI. In DNA form, the CDR3 reads TGCGCCAGCAGGGGGACAGGGGAAAATTCACCCCTCCACTTT. It specifies CASRGTGENSPLHF.

This clone has just a few counts. The rearrangement joins TRBV15 to TRBJ2-1; D is unresolved. Germline assignment: CDR1 LNHNV and CDR2 YYDKDF (reference sequence). The V end lost 0 bases, the J end lost 9 bases, and 6 bases lay between the germline ends. This CDR3 is 12 amino acids long. This CDR3 reads CATSRDWGEQFF. The CDR3 DNA follows: TGTGCCACCAGCAGAGATTGGGGTGAGCAGTTCTTC.

The gene calls are TRBV5-6 and TRBJ2-5; 7 bases agree with TRBD1. V lost 3 bases to trimming and J lost 5 bases; unmatched junction nucleotides: 13. The CDR3 has 16 amino acids. The V gene's germline CDR1 is SGHDT and CDR2 YYEEEE. The CDR3 region has the DNA TGTGCCAGCAGCTCTCTAGGGGGCAGGTATGAGGAGACCCAGTACTTC. This gives the protein CASSSLGGRYEETQYF.

The chain is built from TRBV13 and TRBJ1-5; D may be TRBD1 (5 bases). There are 13 residues in the CDR3. Trimming cost V 5 bases and J 6 bases, with 11 bases left between them. The V gene's germline CDR1 is PRHDT and CDR2 FYEKMQ (reference sequence). In DNA form, the CDR3 reads TGTGCCAGCAGCCTCCCTGGGGGTCAGCCCCAGCATTTT. It is translated as CASSLPGGQPQHF.

This clone rates as medium-sized. The chain uses TRBV6-5 and TRBJ2-3, with 8 bases fitting TRBD2. This CDR3 has 15 residues. Losses at the gene ends were 5 bases for V and 5 bases for J; bases not matched to a gene: 9. Germline V gives CDR1 MNHEY, CDR2 SVGAGI. CDR3 loop: CASSHLSGGLDTQYF. The CDR3 DNA reads TGTGCCAGCAGTCACCTATCGGGGGGGCTAGATACGCAGTATTTT.

This clone was seen only once. The V gene is TRBV27, the J gene TRBJ1-6; TRBD1 might be the D (6 bases). The V and J ends lost 2 bases and 0 bases respectively, with 14 bases between them. The CDR3 runs to 18 residues. CDR1 is MNHEY and CDR2 is SMNVEV in the germline V gene (reference sequence). DNA of the CDR3: TGTGCCAGCAGTTTAGATGGGACACCTTCCTCCTATAATTCACCCCTCCACTTT. Translation: CASSLDGTPSSYNSPLHF.

The chain links TRBV6-1 to TRBJ2-7; tentative D call: TRBD2 (6 bases). The CDR3 runs to 13 residues. Per the germline V gene, CDR1 is MNHNS and CDR2 is SASEGT. V was cut by 2 bases and J by 4 bases, with 9 bases left in between. CDR3 nucleotides: TGTGCCAGCAGTGAATGGAGGGCTTACGAGCAGTACTTC. This translates into CASSEWRAYEQYF.

The chain couples TRBV2 to TRBJ2-7; 9 bases map to TRBD1. Germline CDR1 is SNHLY and CDR2 is FYNNEI. This CDR3 has 14 residues. J gave up 5 bases and V 6 bases, and 8 bases lay outside the gene matches. The chain's CDR3 is CASRDRDRVHEQYF. For the CDR3, the DNA is TGTGCCAGCAGGGACCGGGACAGGGTCCACGAGCAGTACTTC.

The chain has TRBV6-5 and TRBJ2-1; 7 nucleotides agree with TRBD1. The trim removed 0 bases at V and 4 bases at J, leaving 3 bases unmatched. The CDR3 has 15 amino acids. The V gene's germline CDR1 is MNHEY and CDR2 SVGAGI. The CDR3 coding sequence is TGTGCCAGCAGTTACTCCGAGACAGGGTACAATGAGCAGTTCTTC. It codes for CASSYSETGYNEQFF.